The 10 T cell receptor beta chains below were found in one sample sequenced in a study of identical twins. Via MiXCR, TCRdb re-called the 5' RACE reads, giving one row per CDR3 protein. The profile shows 500,000 to 600,000 distinct CDR3 sequences, 22% of them singletons. This same sample was also taken into another study, of T cells expressing NK-cell markers.

The sample was CD4+ T cells sorted from blood. Receptor source: a woman between 18 and 29 years old in good health.

About this clonotype itself: One junction end does not reproduce the germline sequence, and a read error may be involved. This sequence joins TRBV7-7 and TRBJ2-1, with no clear D. Germline CDR1 is SSHAT and CDR2 is FNYEAQ (reference sequence). The CDR3 totals 19 residues. The CDR3 coding sequence is TGTGCTAGCAGCTCCTTAAGGGTACCTGTAACGTGTACTGGCGATGAGCAGTTCTTC. This sequence encodes CASSSLRVPVTCTGDEQFF.

This clonotype has just a few counts. V and J are TRBV12-3 or TRBV12-4 and TRBJ2-5; the D is unclear. V was shortened by 3 bases and J by 2 bases, with 10 bases between the two germline ends. The CDR3 consists of 14 residues. The CDR3 reads CASSFLPLQETQYF. CDR3 bases: TGTGCCAGCAGTTTTTTACCCCTACAAGAGACCCAGTACTTC.

A few counts support this clonotype. This sequence joins TRBV3-1 and TRBJ2-5; D gene unclear. V was trimmed by 0 bases and J by 2 bases, leaving 1 base between them. This CDR3 has 12 residues. CDR1 and CDR2 from the germline V gene are LGHDT and YNNKEL (reference sequence). In DNA form, the CDR3 reads TGTGCCAGCAGCCAAGAACAAGAGACCCAGTACTTC. This sequence encodes CASSQEQETQYF.

V usage is TRBV18 and J usage is TRBJ2-1; possibly TRBD2 for D (5 bases). V was trimmed by 4 bases and J by 10 bases, leaving 11 bases between them. Germline V lookup: CDR1 KGHSH, CDR2 LQKENI. The CDR3 spans 12 residues. The CDR3 DNA sequence: TGTGCCAGCTCACTCGGTGGACTGGAGCAGTTCTTC. Its translation is CASSLGGLEQFF.

The rearrangement links TRBV7-3 to TRBJ2-3; D is possibly TRBD1 (6 bases). The germline gives CDR1 SGHTA, CDR2 FQGTGA. The V end was cut by 5 bases, the J end by 5 bases, with 20 bases between. CDR3 length equals 16 residues. The CDR3 loop reads CASSRQPGGGKDTQYF. CDR3 bases: TGTGCCAGCAGCCGCCAGCCGGGTGGGGGCAAAGATACGCAGTATTTT.

The chain links TRBV5-1 to TRBJ2-6; no clear D gene. V lost 0 bases, J lost 2 bases, and 6 bases lay in between. This CDR3 comprises 15 residues. The germline gives CDR1 SGHRS, CDR2 YFSETQ. CDR3 region: CASSLGDTGANVLTF. CDR3 DNA sequence: TGCGCCAGCAGCTTGGGAGATACTGGGGCCAACGTCCTGACTTTC.

This clonotype appeared many times. The V and J genes are TRBV12-3 or TRBV12-4 and TRBJ2-1, with 16 bases that match TRBD2. CDR3 length: 17 amino acids. Losses at the gene ends were 3 bases for V and 5 bases for J; bases not matched to a gene: 4. This CDR3 reads CASSLGLAGGGNNEQFF. In DNA, the CDR3 is TGTGCCAGCAGTTTGGGACTAGCGGGAGGGGGAAACAATGAGCAGTTCTTC.

The rearrangement joins TRBV7-2 to TRBJ2-2, with D possibly being TRBD2 (5 bases). The CDR3 contains 13 residues. V lost 4 bases and J lost 6, with 9 bases in between. From germline, CDR1 is SGHTA and CDR2 FQGNSA. The CDR3 DNA reads as TGTGCCAGCAGCTCCCGGACTGCCGGGGAGCTGTTTTTT. Translation gives CASSSRTAGELFF.

The DNA for the CDR3 is TGTGCCAGCAGTCAATCCACGCCGAACACCGGGGAGCTGTTTTTT. Residues: CASSQSTPNTGELFF. This sequence joins TRBV12-3 or TRBV12-4 and TRBJ2-2; no reliable D call. Between the trimmed V and J ends, which lost 5 bases and 0 bases, there was a span of 10 bases. This CDR3 is 15 amino acids long.

V usage is TRBV6-5 and J usage is TRBJ2-7, with 8 bases matching TRBD2. The CDR3 contains 16 residues. The ends lost 0 bases at V and 4 bases at J; junction bases unmatched: 8. Germline assignment: CDR1 MNHEY and CDR2 SVGAGI. CDR3 sequence: CASSYSTTGGRYEQYF. CDR3 bases: TGTGCCAGCAGTTACTCGACTACGGGGGGGAGGTACGAGCAGTACTTC.